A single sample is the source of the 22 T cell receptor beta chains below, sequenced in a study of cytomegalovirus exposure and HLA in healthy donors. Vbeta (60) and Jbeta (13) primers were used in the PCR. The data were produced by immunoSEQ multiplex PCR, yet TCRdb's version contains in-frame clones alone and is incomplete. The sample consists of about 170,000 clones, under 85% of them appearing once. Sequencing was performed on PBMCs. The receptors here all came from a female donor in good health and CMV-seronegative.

Here the CDR3 DNA reads TGCGCCAGCAGCCCCAGGACTCAGAACACTGAAGCTTTCTTT. It translates to CASSPRTQNTEAFF. V is TRBV5-1 and J is TRBJ1-1; unclear D gene. The CDR3 is made up of 14 amino acids. Germline lookup yields CDR1 SGHRS and CDR2 YFSETQ. V was pared by 4 bases and J by 1 base, with 11 bases between. Complete variable domain (other parts from reference TRBV5-1 and TRBJ1-1): KAGVTQTPRYLIKTRGQQVTLSCSPISGHRSVSWYQQTPGQGLQFLFEYFSETQRNKGNFPGRFSGRQFSNSRSEMNVSTLELGDSALYLCASSPRTQNTEAFFGQGTRLTVV.

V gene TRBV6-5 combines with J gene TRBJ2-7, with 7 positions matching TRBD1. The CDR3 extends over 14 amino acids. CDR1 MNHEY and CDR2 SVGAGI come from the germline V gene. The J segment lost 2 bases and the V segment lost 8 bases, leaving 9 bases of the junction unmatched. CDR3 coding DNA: TGTGCCAGCCGGGCCTCGACAGGGCCCTACGAGCAGTACTTC. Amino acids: CASRASTGPYEQYF.

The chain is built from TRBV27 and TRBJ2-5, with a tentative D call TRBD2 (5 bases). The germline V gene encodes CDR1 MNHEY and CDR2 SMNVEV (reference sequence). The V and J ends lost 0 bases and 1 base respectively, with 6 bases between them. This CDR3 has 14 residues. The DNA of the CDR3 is TGTGCCAGCAGTTTATCGAGGGCCCAAGAGACCCAGTACTTC. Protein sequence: CASSLSRAQETQYF.

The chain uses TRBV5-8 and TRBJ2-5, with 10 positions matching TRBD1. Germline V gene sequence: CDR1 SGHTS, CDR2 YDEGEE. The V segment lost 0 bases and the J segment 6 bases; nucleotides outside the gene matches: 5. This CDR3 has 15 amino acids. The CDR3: CASSLETGGRKTQYF. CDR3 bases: TGTGCCAGCAGCTTGGAGACAGGGGGCCGAAAGACCCAGTACTTC. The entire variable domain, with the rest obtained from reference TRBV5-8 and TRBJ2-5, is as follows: EAGVTQSPTHLIKTRGQQATLRCSPISGHTSVYWYQQALGLGLQFLLWYDEGEERNRGNFPPRFSGRQFPNYSSELNVNALELEDSALYLCASSLETGGRKTQYFGPGTRLLVL.

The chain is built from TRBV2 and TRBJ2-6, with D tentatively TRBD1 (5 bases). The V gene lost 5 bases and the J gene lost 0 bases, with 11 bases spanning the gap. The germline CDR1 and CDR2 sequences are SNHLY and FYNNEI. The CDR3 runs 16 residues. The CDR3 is CASSPGHTSGANVLTF. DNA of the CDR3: TGTGCCAGCAGTCCAGGACATACCTCTGGGGCCAACGTCCTGACTTTC.

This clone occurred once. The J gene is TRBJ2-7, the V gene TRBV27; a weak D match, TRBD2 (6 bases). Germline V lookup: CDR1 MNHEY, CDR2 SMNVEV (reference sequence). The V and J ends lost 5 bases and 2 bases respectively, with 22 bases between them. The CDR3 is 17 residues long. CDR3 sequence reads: CASSPPINSGPPYEQYF. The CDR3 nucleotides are TGTGCCAGCAGTCCGCCTATCAATAGCGGACCTCCCTACGAGCAGTACTTC.

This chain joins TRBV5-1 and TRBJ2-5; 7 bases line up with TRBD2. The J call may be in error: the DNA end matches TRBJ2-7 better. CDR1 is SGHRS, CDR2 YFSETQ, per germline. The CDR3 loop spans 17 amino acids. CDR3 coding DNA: TGCGCCAGCAGCTCACCGCCCCCTAGCGGAAGCTCCTACGAGCAGTACTTC. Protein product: CASSSPPPSGSSYEQYF.

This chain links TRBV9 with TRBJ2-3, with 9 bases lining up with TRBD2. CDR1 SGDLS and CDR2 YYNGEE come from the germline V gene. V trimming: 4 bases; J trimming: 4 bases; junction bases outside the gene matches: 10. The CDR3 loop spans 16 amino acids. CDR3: CASSPAGGLAADTQYF. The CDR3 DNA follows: TGTGCCAGCAGCCCAGCCGGGGGACTAGCCGCAGATACGCAGTATTTT.

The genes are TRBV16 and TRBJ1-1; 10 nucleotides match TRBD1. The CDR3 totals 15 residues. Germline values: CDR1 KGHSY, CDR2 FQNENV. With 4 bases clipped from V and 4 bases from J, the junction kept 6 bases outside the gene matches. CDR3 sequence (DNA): TGTGCCAGCAGCCCCCGGGACAGGGGATCCACTGAAGCTTTCTTT. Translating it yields CASSPRDRGSTEAFF.

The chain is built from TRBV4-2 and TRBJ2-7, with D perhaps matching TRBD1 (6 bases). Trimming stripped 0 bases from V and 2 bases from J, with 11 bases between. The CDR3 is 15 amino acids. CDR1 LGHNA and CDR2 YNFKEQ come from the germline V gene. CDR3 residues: CASSQDDRSAYEQYF. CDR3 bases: TGTGCCAGCAGCCAAGACGACAGGTCGGCCTACGAGCAGTACTTC.

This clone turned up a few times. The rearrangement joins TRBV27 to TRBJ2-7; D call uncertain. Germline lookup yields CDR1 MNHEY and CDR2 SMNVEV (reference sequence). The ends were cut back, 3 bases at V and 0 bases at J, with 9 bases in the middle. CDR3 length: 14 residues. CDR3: CASSLRPSSYEQYF. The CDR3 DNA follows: TGTGCCAGCAGTTTGAGGCCGAGCTCCTACGAGCAGTACTTC.

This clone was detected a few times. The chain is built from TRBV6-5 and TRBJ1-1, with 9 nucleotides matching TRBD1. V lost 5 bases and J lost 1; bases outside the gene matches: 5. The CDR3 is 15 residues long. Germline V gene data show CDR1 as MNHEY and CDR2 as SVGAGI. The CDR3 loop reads CASSAGTGWNTEAFF. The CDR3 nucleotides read TGTGCCAGCAGTGCCGGGACAGGGTGGAACACTGAAGCTTTCTTT.

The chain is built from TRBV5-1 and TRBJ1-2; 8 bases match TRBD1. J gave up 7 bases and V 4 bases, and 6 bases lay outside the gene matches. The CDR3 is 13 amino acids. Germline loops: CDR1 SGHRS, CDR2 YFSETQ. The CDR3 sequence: CASSQQGGAGYTF. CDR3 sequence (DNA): TGCGCCAGCAGCCAACAGGGGGGCGCTGGCTACACCTTC. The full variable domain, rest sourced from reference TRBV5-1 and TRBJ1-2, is KAGVTQTPRYLIKTRGQQVTLSCSPISGHRSVSWYQQTPGQGLQFLFEYFSETQRNKGNFPGRFSGRQFSNSRSEMNVSTLELGDSALYLCASSQQGGAGYTFGSGTRLTVV.

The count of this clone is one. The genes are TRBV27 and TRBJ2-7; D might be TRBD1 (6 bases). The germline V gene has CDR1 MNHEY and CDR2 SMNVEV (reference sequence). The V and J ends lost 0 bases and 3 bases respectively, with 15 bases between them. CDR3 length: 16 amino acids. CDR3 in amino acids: CASSLSMAGVGYEQYF. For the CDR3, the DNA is TGTGCCAGCAGTTTATCAATGGCAGGGGTTGGCTACGAGCAGTACTTC.

The CDR3 sequence: CASSLANLLHEQYF. CDR3 DNA sequence: TGTGCCAGCAGTTTAGCGAATTTACTCCACGAGCAGTACTTC. The chain carries TRBV28 and TRBJ2-7, with D unresolved. The CDR3 consists of 14 residues. Germline V lookup: CDR1 MDHEN, CDR2 SYDVKM. Trimming removed 2 bases at V and 5 bases at J, with 13 bases between. The whole variable domain, filled in from reference TRBV28 and TRBJ2-7, reads DVKVTQSSRYLVKRTGEKVFLECVQDMDHENMFWYRQDPGLGLRLIYFSYDVKMKEKGDIPEGYSVSREKKERFSLILESASTNQTSMYLCASSLANLLHEQYFGPGTRLTVT.

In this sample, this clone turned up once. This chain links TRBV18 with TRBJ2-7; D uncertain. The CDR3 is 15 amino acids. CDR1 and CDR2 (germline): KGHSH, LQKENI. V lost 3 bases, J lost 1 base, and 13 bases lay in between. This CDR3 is CASSPDTEASYEQYF. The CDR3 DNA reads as TGTGCCAGCTCACCTGACACCGAAGCATCCTACGAGCAGTACTTC.

CDR3 protein: CASSPYGTAQETQYF. The DNA of the CDR3 is TGTGCCAGCAGCCCTTACGGGACAGCACAAGAGACCCAGTACTTC. The chain uses TRBV9 and TRBJ2-5; TRBD1 matches 7 bases. The CDR3 has 15 residues. The germline V gene has CDR1 SGDLS and CDR2 YYNGEE. After removal of 4 bases from V and 2 bases from J, the junction contained 8 bases not matched to a gene.

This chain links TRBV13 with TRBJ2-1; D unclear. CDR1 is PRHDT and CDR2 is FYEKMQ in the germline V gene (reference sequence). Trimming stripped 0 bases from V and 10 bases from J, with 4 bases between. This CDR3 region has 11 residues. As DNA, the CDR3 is TGTGCCAGCAGCTTAGGAGAGGAGCAGTTCTTC. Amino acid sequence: CASSLGEEQFF.

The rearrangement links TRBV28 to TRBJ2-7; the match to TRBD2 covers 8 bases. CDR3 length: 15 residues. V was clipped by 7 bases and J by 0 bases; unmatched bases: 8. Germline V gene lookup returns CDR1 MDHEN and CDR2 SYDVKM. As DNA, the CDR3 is TGTGCCAGCACCGAGGGAGGGACTAGCTCCTACGAGCAGTACTTC. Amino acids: CASTEGGTSSYEQYF.

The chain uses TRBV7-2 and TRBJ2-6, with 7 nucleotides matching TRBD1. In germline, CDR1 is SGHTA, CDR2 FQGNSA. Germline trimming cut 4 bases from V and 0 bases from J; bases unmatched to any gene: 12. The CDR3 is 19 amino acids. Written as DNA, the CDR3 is TGTGCCAGCAGCTCTGACCTAGGACAGGCCTACTCTGGGGCCAACGTCCTGACTTTC. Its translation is CASSSDLGQAYSGANVLTF.

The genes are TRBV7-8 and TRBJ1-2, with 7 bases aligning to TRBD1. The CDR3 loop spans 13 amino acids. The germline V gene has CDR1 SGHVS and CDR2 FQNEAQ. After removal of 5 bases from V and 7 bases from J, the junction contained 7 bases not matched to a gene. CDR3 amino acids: CASSPRTGGGYTF. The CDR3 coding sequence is TGTGCCAGCAGCCCCCGGACAGGCGGTGGCTACACCTTC.

The CDR3 sequence is CASSSMLETQYF. The CDR3 coding sequence is TGTGCCAGCTCAAGCATGTTAGAGACCCAGTACTTC. The V and J genes are TRBV18 and TRBJ2-5; D is unclear. V lost 5 bases and J 4 bases, leaving 8 bases between the germline ends. This CDR3 has 12 amino acids. Germline V gives CDR1 KGHSH, CDR2 LQKENI.